The T cell receptor beta chain under discussion was sequenced for a study of blood T cell repertoires in COVID-19. Sequenced by immunoSEQ multiplex PCR; TCRdb stores in-frame clones only, minus some. The sample shows about 210,000 clones, approximately 78% of them seen only once. The junction had 5 bases not matched to a gene; V was cut back by 5 bases and J by 1 base. The CDR3 has 16 amino acids. Germline-derived CDR1 and CDR2 are SGHTA and FQGTGA. This clonotype was sampled from a middle-aged man who had recovered from COVID-19. Source material: PBMCs or T cells enriched from blood (not recorded which). The chain employs TRBV7-3 and TRBJ2-6; 7 bases match TRBD2. CDR3 protein: CASSPGGTSGANVLTF. The CDR3 region has the DNA TGTGCCAGCAGCCCCGGGGGGACGTCTGGGGCCAACGTCCTGACTTTC.